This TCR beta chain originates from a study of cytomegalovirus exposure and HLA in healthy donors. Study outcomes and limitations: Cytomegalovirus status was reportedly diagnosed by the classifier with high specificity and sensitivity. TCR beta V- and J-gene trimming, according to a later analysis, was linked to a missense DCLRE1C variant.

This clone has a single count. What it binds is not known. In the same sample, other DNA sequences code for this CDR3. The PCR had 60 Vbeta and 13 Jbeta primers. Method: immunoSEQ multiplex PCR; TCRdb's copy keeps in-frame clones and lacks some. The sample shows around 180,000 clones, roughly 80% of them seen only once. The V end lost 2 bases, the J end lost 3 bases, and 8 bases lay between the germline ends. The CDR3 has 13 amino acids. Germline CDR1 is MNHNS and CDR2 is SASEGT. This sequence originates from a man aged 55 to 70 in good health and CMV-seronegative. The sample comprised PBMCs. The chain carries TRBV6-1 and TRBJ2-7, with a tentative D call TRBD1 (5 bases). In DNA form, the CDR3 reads TGTGCCAGCAGTGAAACAGGCATCTACGAGCAGTACTTC. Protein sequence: CASSETGIYEQYF.